One and the same sample provided the 23 T cell receptor beta chains below, sequenced in a study of beta chain features in type 1 diabetes. Of the isolated RNA, all was reverse transcribed, and so the sequenced material was expressed TCRB transcripts. This table comes from immunoSEQ multiplex PCR, and its TCRdb copy is limited to in-frame clones, with some not included. The sample lists 330,000 or so clones, less than 20% occurring once. Sequenced: naive CD4+ T cells from blood. The receptors stem from a woman aged 18-29 years in good health.

This clone showed up just a few times. V and J are TRBV30 and TRBJ2-2; TRBD2 matches at 10 bases. The CDR3 is 13 residues long. The V gene's germline CDR1 is GTSNPN and CDR2 SVGIG (reference sequence). V lost 3 bases to trimming and J lost 9 bases; unmatched junction nucleotides: 4. DNA of the CDR3: TGTGCCTGGAGAATAGCGGGAGGCCGGGAGCTGTTTTTT. The encoded protein is CAWRIAGGRELFF.

The chain joins TRBV18 to TRBJ1-6; no clear D. Trimming took off 6 bases at V and 10 bases at J, with 16 bases between the two ends. CDR1 is KGHSH, CDR2 LQKENI, per germline. The CDR3 length is 14 residues. In nucleotides, the CDR3 is TGTGCCAGCTCGGTCGGGAGAAAAGGATCACCCCTCCACTTT. It yields the protein CASSVGRKGSPLHF.

This clone came up a few times. The chain uses TRBV29-1 and TRBJ2-5, with a weak D call TRBD1 (5 bases). The V end was cut by 2 bases, the J end by 4 bases, with 8 bases between. Germline values: CDR1 SQVTM, CDR2 ANQGSEA. The CDR3 consists of 12 residues. CDR3 in amino acids: CSVETQGETQYF. Written as DNA, the CDR3 is TGCAGCGTTGAAACCCAGGGAGAGACCCAGTACTTC.

This clone was counted only a few times. DNA for the CDR3: TGCAGCGTCCAAGACAGGGGGTTCAACGAGCAGTACTTC. As protein: CSVQDRGFNEQYF. The rearrangement uses TRBV29-1 and TRBJ2-7; 9 bases are a match to TRBD1. The junction had 8 bases not matched to a gene; V was cut back by 6 bases and J by 5 bases. This CDR3 spans 13 amino acids. Germline V gene data show CDR1 as SQVTM and CDR2 as ANQGSEA.

The chain combines TRBV29-1 with TRBJ2-7, with 7 positions matching TRBD1. The CDR3 covers 14 residues. V shed 1 base and J 7 bases; nucleotides not matched to a gene: 10. Germline V gene data show CDR1 as SQVTM and CDR2 as ANQGSEA. The CDR3, as DNA: TGCAGCGTTGAAGGGCCAGGGGGAAAGCGAGAGCAGTACTTC. Translation: CSVEGPGGKREQYF.

J is TRBJ2-7 and V is TRBV20-1; the D gene is possibly TRBD2 (6 bases). Germline V lookup: CDR1 DFQATT, CDR2 SNEGSKA (reference sequence). There are 11 residues in the CDR3. The CDR3 loop is CSSGTLYEQYF. CDR3 coding DNA: TGCAGCTCCGGGACTCTCTACGAGCAGTACTTC.

The CDR3 here is CASSPTNRVYNEQFF. The CDR3 nucleotides are TGTGCCAGCAGCCCCACAAACAGGGTATACAATGAGCAGTTCTTC. The chain joins TRBV7-9 to TRBJ2-1, with a possible D match to TRBD1 (6 bases). V dropped 5 bases and J dropped 4 bases, with 15 bases sitting between them. Germline V gene data show CDR1 as SEHNR and CDR2 as FQNEAQ (reference sequence). The CDR3 contains 15 residues. Full variable domain (remainder filled in from reference TRBV7-9 and TRBJ2-1): DTGVSQNPRHKITKRGQNVTFRCDPISEHNRLYWYRQTLGQGPEFLTYFQNEAQLEKSRLLSDRFSAERPKGSFSTLEIQRTEQGDSAMYLCASSPTNRVYNEQFFGPGTRLTVL.

This sequence joins TRBV4-2 and TRBJ2-7; 10 positions match TRBD1. This CDR3 contains 16 residues. Germline V gives CDR1 LGHNA, CDR2 YNFKEQ. Unmatched junction bases numbered 4, after V lost 1 base and J lost 1 base. The CDR3 nucleotides read TGTGCCAGCAGCCAAGCTGGGGGACAGGGGTCCTACGAGCAGTACTTC. This encodes CASSQAGGQGSYEQYF.

V gene TRBV4-1 combines with J gene TRBJ2-2; weak D call: TRBD2 (5 bases). Trimming pared 1 base from V and 3 bases from J, leaving 15 bases between. The CDR3 loop spans 17 amino acids. Looked up from germline, CDR1 is MGHRA and CDR2 is YSYEKL. The DNA of the CDR3 is TGCGCCAGCAGCCAAGCTGAGAGGGCCCTCCACACCGGGGAGCTGTTTTTT. Translating it yields CASSQAERALHTGELFF.

The CDR3 DNA reads TGTGCCAGCTCCCTCCAAGAGTCTAGCTTGGATGGGATTCAGTACTTC. It codes for CASSLQESSLDGIQYF. This sequence joins TRBV18 and TRBJ2-4; D is perhaps TRBD2 (5 bases). The V gene lost 6 bases and the J gene lost 10 bases, with 25 bases spanning the gap. Germline V CDR1 and CDR2: KGHSH, LQKENI. This CDR3 contains 16 residues.

The V and J genes are TRBV5-1 and TRBJ2-2; maybe TRBD1 (6 bases). This CDR3 is 15 amino acids long. Germline CDR1 reads SGHRS; CDR2 reads YFSETQ. The V end lost 4 bases, the J end lost 4 bases, and 14 bases lay between the germline ends. The CDR3 reads CASSRGQGFTGELFF. The CDR3 DNA sequence: TGCGCCAGCAGCCGCGGGCAGGGGTTCACCGGGGAGCTGTTTTTT.

CDR3 nucleotides: TGTGCCAGCACCCGAATAGTCAGGGGCGTGGAGCAGTACTTC. It encodes CASTRIVRGVEQYF. The chain recombines TRBV11-2 with TRBJ2-7, with D possibly matching TRBD1 (6 bases). The CDR3 is 14 amino acids. Germline CDR1 reads SGHAT; CDR2 reads FQNNGV. Trimming pared 7 bases from V and 7 bases from J, leaving 20 bases between.

V usage is TRBV6-5 and J usage is TRBJ2-2, with 8 bases that match TRBD1. CDR3 size: 13 residues. Germline CDR1 is MNHEY and CDR2 is SVGAGI. The trim removed 6 bases at V and 7 bases at J, leaving 4 bases unmatched. The CDR3 sequence: CASRGQVSGELFF. The CDR3 DNA is TGTGCCAGCAGGGGACAGGTTAGCGGGGAGCTGTTTTTT.

The rearrangement links TRBV6-5 to TRBJ1-1; the D is unclear. V lost 2 bases and J 2 bases, leaving 12 bases between the germline ends. CDR3 length equals 15 residues. Germline CDR1 and CDR2: MNHEY and SVGAGI. The DNA of the CDR3 is TGTGCCAGCAGTTACGATTCACGGGGTAACACTGAAGCTTTCTTT. Residues: CASSYDSRGNTEAFF.

This clone was seen a handful of times. The gene calls are TRBV9 and TRBJ2-7; no definite D call. Between the trimmed V and J ends, which lost 0 bases and 0 bases, there was a span of 7 bases. This CDR3 region has 14 residues. The V gene's germline CDR1 is SGDLS and CDR2 YYNGEE. For the CDR3, the DNA is TGTGCCAGCAGCGTAGAGGCTAGCTCCTACGAGCAGTACTTC. It is translated as CASSVEASSYEQYF.

Only a few counts were recorded for this clone. The chain has TRBV30 and TRBJ1-4, with D possibly being TRBD1 (6 bases). The CDR3 is 14 amino acids. The germline gives CDR1 GTSNPN, CDR2 SVGIG (reference sequence). V gave up 5 bases and J gave up 0 bases, with 10 bases separating them. The CDR3 loop reads CAWLGHSTNEKLFF. The CDR3, as DNA: TGTGCCTGGTTGGGACATTCAACTAATGAAAAACTGTTTTTT.

Regarding this clone: The sample holds other DNA sequences that translate to the same CDR3. V and J are TRBV9 and TRBJ2-1; TRBD2 matches at 11 bases. Germline loops: CDR1 SGDLS, CDR2 YYNGEE. The length of the CDR3 is 16 residues. V was clipped by 0 bases and J by 4 bases; unmatched bases: 3. The CDR3 sequence: CASSVGPSGRYNEQFF. CDR3 sequence (DNA): TGTGCCAGCAGCGTAGGACCTAGCGGGAGGTACAATGAGCAGTTCTTC.

Turning to this clone: One end of the junction is discordant with germline, which a read error may explain. The rearrangement joins TRBV2 to TRBJ1-2; the D gene is possibly TRBD1 (5 bases). Germline lookup yields CDR1 SNHLY and CDR2 FYNNEI. The CDR3 sequence is 15 residues long. CDR3 loop: CASTEDGGRVGGYTF. The CDR3 region has the DNA TGTGCCAGCACTGAAGACGGGGGAAGGGTCGGTGGCTACACCTTC.

This clone showed up just a few times. V is TRBV11-2 and J is TRBJ2-7, with 9 bases that match TRBD2. Germline assignment: CDR1 SGHAT and CDR2 FQNNGV. This CDR3 contains 15 residues. V lost 4 bases and J lost 2; bases outside the gene matches: 6. The CDR3 DNA follows: TGTGCCAGCAGCTCATCTAGCGGGATTCCCTACGAGCAGTACTTC. Translated: CASSSSSGIPYEQYF.

This clone was seen more than once but under ten times. This chain connects TRBV7-2 to TRBJ1-1; 8 nucleotides agree with TRBD1. Germline-derived CDR1 and CDR2 are SGHTA and FQGNSA. The V and J ends lost 2 bases and 5 bases, in that order; junction bases with no gene match: 4. The CDR3 is 14 residues long. CDR3 amino acids: CASSLQGAGTEAFF. The CDR3, as DNA: TGTGCCAGCAGCTTACAGGGGGCAGGGACTGAAGCTTTCTTT.

J is TRBJ2-1 and V is TRBV30; 9 nucleotides agree with TRBD2. Losses at the gene ends were 3 bases for V and 2 bases for J; bases not matched to a gene: 5. This CDR3 region has 15 residues. Germline assignment: CDR1 GTSNPN and CDR2 SVGIG (reference sequence). The CDR3 nucleotides read TGTGCCTGGAGGGGACTAGCCTCAGCCTACAATGAGCAGTTCTTC. Translated, it gives CAWRGLASAYNEQFF.

This clone was found a few times. This sequence joins TRBV10-3 and TRBJ2-6, with a possible D match to TRBD2 (5 bases). Trimming cost V 4 bases and J 2 bases, with 12 bases left between them. CDR1 is ENHRY, CDR2 SYGVKD, per germline. The CDR3 contains 16 residues. The CDR3 sequence: CAISAPGGPGANVLTF. CDR3 nucleotide sequence: TGTGCCATCAGTGCCCCTGGAGGTCCTGGGGCCAACGTCCTGACTTTC.

This clone was picked up a small number of times. This rearrangement joins TRBV29-1 to TRBJ1-5; 7 bases map to TRBD1. The germline V gene encodes CDR1 SQVTM and CDR2 ANQGSEA. This CDR3 has 14 residues. Losses at the gene ends were 8 bases for V and 0 bases for J; bases not matched to a gene: 7. The CDR3 nucleotides read TGCAGCTCAGGACAGGTCTATAGCAATCAGCCCCAGCATTTT. Its translation is CSSGQVYSNQPQHF.